This T cell receptor beta chain was obtained from a study of Graves' ophthalmopathy and Graves' hyperthyroidism. This clonotype was detected many times. Germline V gene lookup returns CDR1 MNHEY and CDR2 SVGEGT. The V end was cut by 2 bases, the J end by 2 bases, with 9 bases between. CDR3 size: 14 residues. RNA transcripts were the template, and TCR beta CDR3 regions were amplified from them. Second-round multiplex PCR came after a first-round RT-PCR that employed HTBI primers. TCRdb re-derived calls from the multiplex PCR reads in MiXCR, one entry per CDR3 protein. The table lists about 220,000 distinct CDR3 sequences, about 22% of them singletons, with approximately 40% in the top ten.

The J gene is TRBJ2-5, the V gene TRBV6-2 or TRBV6-3, with a possible D match to TRBD1 (5 bases). The receptor comes from a woman aged 45-59 years with Graves' ophthalmopathy. Sequencing input: peripheral blood. The CDR3 loop reads CASSYPGSQETQYF. The DNA of the CDR3 is TGTGCCAGCAGTTACCCAGGGTCGCAAGAGACCCAGTACTTC.